This T cell receptor beta chain was captured by sequencing in a study of shared T cell receptors in the human thymus. Profiled with immunoSEQ multiplex PCR; TCRdb holds only in-frame clones, not every one. This sample has roughly 700,000 clones, with 70% to 90% found just once. The CDR3 is made up of 15 amino acids. Trimming cost V 2 bases and J 5 bases; bases outside gene matches: 6. Germline CDR1 is SGHVS and CDR2 is FQNEAQ. These sequences were also reported in another study, on human thymus T cells. That paper notes: Resected material from corrective heart surgery provided the thymus tissue analysed.

The clonotype comes from a boy younger than two with a congenital heart defect. The sample consisted of thymocytes. The V and J genes are TRBV7-8 and TRBJ2-5, with 9 bases matching TRBD1. CDR3 coding DNA: TGTGCCAGCAGCTTATCCCTGGACAGGGGCGAGACCCAGTACTTC. It is translated as CASSLSLDRGETQYF. Full variable domain (rest looked up from reference TRBV7-8 and TRBJ2-5): GAGVSQSPRYKVAKRGQDVALRCDPISGHVSLFWYQQALGQGPEFLTYFQNEAQLDKSGLPSDRFFAERPEGSVSTLKIQRTQQEDSAVYLCASSLSLDRGETQYFGPGTRLLVL.